This T cell receptor (beta chain) derives from a study of T cell responses to AZD1222 COVID-19 vaccine (dated by TCRdb to the early 2020s). Describing the broader study: AZD1222 recipients with second doses at about 4 weeks or about 12 weeks were pooled, because spike-specific TCR depth and breadth did not differ between schedules. Trial participants were enrolled by age into 18-55, 56-69 and 70-plus year subgroups, with roughly 150, 30 and 60 TCR-sequenced participants respectively. A total of 233 trial participants underwent TCR sequencing, of whom around 200 received two doses of AZD1222 and some 26 received two doses of the MenACWY control vaccine.

This specimen's time point label, interpreted: baseline before first vaccination. Vaccinee samples were obtained from the UK trials COV001 and COV002, which included a single-blind randomized controlled phase 2/3 trial of AZD1222 (ChAdOx1 nCoV-19) in healthy adults. For TCRbeta chain sequencing, PBMC samples were collected from trial participants at day 0 and at day 28 after the second dose. Turning to this clone: The antigen this receptor binds is unknown. No clone much larger than this one lies a single base away; base qualities are absent.

Study-wide conclusions, independent of this receptor: A significant rise in spike-specific TCR breadth and depth was observed after two AZD1222 doses relative to day 0 and relative to MenACWY recipients. The vaccine-associated CD4 TCRs covered the entire spike protein, and the dominant responses fell in regions 160-218 and 743-854. Reportedly, almost half of the unique spike-specific TCRs recognized epitopes lying outside the regions that are mutated in the B.1.351 and B.1.1.7 variants. Conclusions about previously exposed vaccinees are limited, since just 5 or 6 AZD1222 recipients were seropositive for SARS-CoV-2 at baseline. Most participants were white British and females outnumbered males, and the authors suggested that clonal diversity may have been underestimated. The 56-69-year group was small, and its depth increase did not reach significance, likely because of low power. Because no day 14 peak-response samples were available, the repertoires could be characterized only after the peak T cell response.

The CDR3 covers 15 residues, taking in both the cysteine and the phenylalanine. Only the CDR3 DNA stays, 45 bases, in frame from base 1. Based on the germline V gene, the CDR1 and CDR2 sequences are SGHDT and YYEEEE. Trimming removed 4 bases from V and 1 base from J, leaving 12 bases between the germline ends. The CDR3 regions of human TCRbeta chains were analyzed by immunosequencing. Turning to the authors' computational methods: TCRs in the repertoires were compared against a reference library of SARS-CoV-2-specific TCRs that had been generated with the MIRA antigen-specificity platform. Breadth was defined as the fraction of unique TCRs that were SARS-CoV-2-associated. Depth was defined as the fraction of total T cells that were SARS-CoV-2-associated. Using the MIRA data, each spike-specific TCR was assigned both to the spike region to which the TCR was reactive and to a CD4 or CD8 class. Log10-transformed breadth and depth values were compared by one-way ANOVA with Sidak's multiple comparisons tests. Here the immuneACCESS table is served through TCRdb, limited to in-frame sequences with V and J called. Missing clones are a known gap in these copies; in checked studies unresolved V genes cover under half, and the rest lacks a known reason. From that table come the V and J calls and clone size; the DNA was used to work out D and trimming. The sample table contains around 100,000 clones; only one count was recorded for roughly 84% of them. Approximately 9.4% of the sample is held by the ten biggest clonotypes.

This specimen consisted of peripheral blood, obtained on day 0 of AZD1222 vaccination. This chain joins TRBV5-6 to TRBJ1-5; TRBD1 is perhaps the D gene, given 5 matching bases. The receptor's source is an adult in good health. The CDR3 corresponds to CASSPAGSSNQPQHF. The nucleotides are TGTGCCAGCAGCCCGGCAGGGTCCAGCAATCAGCCCCAGCATTTT.